A single sample is the source of the 22 T cell receptor beta chains below, sequenced in a study of shared clonotypes between healthy human individuals. Using immunoSEQ multiplex PCR, the repertoire was profiled, and TCRdb retains in-frame clones only, with some absent. This table holds more than 550,000 clones, under 95% found once. CD45RO-negative, CCR7-selected cells formed the naive CD8 fraction, which excluded terminally differentiated effector memory CD45RA+ cells. Sequencing was done on a sample of naive CD8+ T cells sorted from blood. The receptor set was obtained from a man aged 25 to 40 in good health.

This chain uses TRBV28 with TRBJ2-5; TRBD2 agrees at 12 bases. Trimming at V came to 6 bases and at J to 1 base, leaving 3 bases not matched to a gene. CDR3 length: 15 residues. The V gene's germline CDR1 is MDHEN and CDR2 SYDVKM. The CDR3, as DNA: TGTGCCAGCAGCCTAGCGGGAGGGCCCCAAGAGACCCAGTACTTC. It is translated as CASSLAGGPQETQYF.

As regards this clone: Different DNA sequences within this sample yield the same CDR3. V and J are TRBV6-5 and TRBJ2-7; possibly TRBD1 for D (5 bases). Germline lookup yields CDR1 MNHEY and CDR2 SVGAGI. The CDR3 extends over 12 amino acids. V lost 6 bases and J lost 4, with 10 bases in between. The CDR3 sequence is CASRSTGYEQYF. The CDR3 DNA is TGTGCCAGCAGGTCAACAGGATACGAGCAGTACTTC.

The chain combines TRBV15 with TRBJ2-7, with D hard to call. Germline loops: CDR1 LNHNV, CDR2 YYDKDF (reference sequence). V was pared by 0 bases and J by 6 bases, with 18 bases between. This CDR3 is 16 amino acids long. This CDR3 is CATSRDRVAALGEQYF. The CDR3 DNA sequence: TGTGCCACCAGCAGAGATAGAGTGGCGGCTCTAGGCGAGCAGTACTTC.

The rearrangement joins TRBV5-1 to TRBJ2-1, with TRBD2 matching 13 bases. This CDR3 comprises 16 residues. J gave up 5 bases and V 7 bases, and 9 bases lay outside the gene matches. The germline gives CDR1 SGHRS, CDR2 YFSETQ. The CDR3 loop reads CASWVGTSGNHNEQFF. The DNA of the CDR3 is TGCGCCAGCTGGGTCGGGACTAGCGGGAACCACAATGAGCAGTTCTTC. Full variable domain (rest looked up from reference TRBV5-1 and TRBJ2-1): KAGVTQTPRYLIKTRGQQVTLSCSPISGHRSVSWYQQTPGQGLQFLFEYFSETQRNKGNFPGRFSGRQFSNSRSEMNVSTLELGDSALYLCASWVGTSGNHNEQFFGPGTRLTVL.

This clone has only a few counts. An end of the junction differs from the germline gene, which may be a read error. This sequence joins TRBV28 and TRBJ2-7; D unresolved. The CDR3 extends over 13 amino acids. Germline CDR1 MDHEN, CDR2 SYDVKM. The CDR3, as DNA: TGTGCCAGCTCTAACGGCCACATCCAACAACGGATCTTC. It is translated as CASSNGHIQQRIF.

V and J are TRBV10-1 and TRBJ2-3; the D gene is possibly TRBD2 (5 bases). The CDR3 runs to 17 residues. The germline gives CDR1 WNHNN, CDR2 SYGVQD (reference sequence). Trimming stripped 1 base from V and 2 bases from J, with 16 bases between. The CDR3 DNA sequence: TGCGCCAGCAGTGAGTACTCTAGCAGACCATTCACAGATACGCAGTATTTT. Translating gives CASSEYSSRPFTDTQYF.

J is TRBJ1-2 and V is TRBV5-1, with D hard to call. The CDR3 is 17 amino acids. Germline V lookup: CDR1 SGHRS, CDR2 YFSETQ. V was cut by 0 bases and J by 2 bases, with 17 bases left in between. The CDR3 DNA sequence: TGCGCCAGCAGCTTGGACAATCTAGCGACGGGGAACTATGGCTACACCTTC. Translating it yields CASSLDNLATGNYGYTF.

CDR3 coding DNA: TGTGCCAGCAGCCTCCCCCAGGCCATGGAGTATTTT. Amino acids: CASSLPQAMEYF. The chain links TRBV6-6 to TRBJ2-3; D ambiguous. Trimming removed 6 bases from V and 13 bases from J, with 17 bases in between. This CDR3 comprises 12 residues. CDR1 MNHNY and CDR2 SVGAGI come from the germline V gene (reference sequence).

V is TRBV19 and J is TRBJ2-7, with TRBD2 matching 7 bases. Losses at the gene ends were 5 bases for V and 3 bases for J; bases not matched to a gene: 7. The CDR3 spans 14 residues. CDR1 and CDR2 (germline): LNHDA, SQIVND (reference sequence). The CDR3: CASSYLPGGYEQYF. As DNA, the CDR3 is TGTGCCAGTAGTTATCTTCCGGGGGGCTACGAGCAGTACTTC.

The chain has TRBV12-5 and TRBJ1-5; no definite D call. CDR3 length: 14 residues. Germline CDR1 reads LGHNT; CDR2 reads FRNRAP. Trimming pared 3 bases from V and 3 bases from J, leaving 9 bases between. The DNA of the CDR3 is TGTGCTAGTGGTTTCGGCAGGTTCAATCAGCCCCAGCATTTT. Translation gives CASGFGRFNQPQHF.

In its sample, this clone was seen once. CDR3 DNA: TGTGCCAGCAGCTTAGGTAGTGATCATGAGCAGTTCTTC. This encodes CASSLGSDHEQFF. The V and J genes are TRBV7-9 and TRBJ2-1; no clear D. This CDR3 region has 13 residues. Trimming shortened V by 1 base and J by 8 bases, and 9 bases separated the two germline ends. The V gene's germline CDR1 is SEHNR and CDR2 FQNEAQ (reference sequence).

The rearrangement links TRBV28 to TRBJ2-3; D is uncertain. V shed 4 bases and J shed 1 base, with 12 bases lying between them. The CDR3 loop spans 15 amino acids. Germline CDR1 MDHEN, CDR2 SYDVKM. CDR3 nucleotide sequence: TGTGCCAGCAGTTACCAAGAGCAGCGCACAGATACGCAGTATTTT. Translating gives CASSYQEQRTDTQYF.

Notes on this clone: A much larger clone differs by one base, so this may be a read error. V and J are TRBV5-5 and TRBJ2-7; TRBD1 aligns across 7 bases. This CDR3 has 13 residues. V lost 5 bases to trimming and J lost 0 bases; unmatched junction nucleotides: 2. The germline gives CDR1 SGHKS, CDR2 YYEKEE (reference sequence). The CDR3 sequence: CASRGTDSYEQYF. CDR3 nucleotides: TGTGCCAGCAGGGGGACAGACTCCTACGAGCAGTACTTC.

V is TRBV28 and J is TRBJ2-2; D might be TRBD1 or TRBD2, each matching 5 bases. Trimming removed 3 bases at V and 4 bases at J, with 27 bases between. Per germline, CDR1 MDHEN and CDR2 SYDVKM. The CDR3 runs to 20 residues. CDR3 in DNA: TGTGCCAGCAGTTTCACCCCCGACTATGGGGCAGGGAGATTCACCGGGGAGCTGTTTTTT. Its protein is CASSFTPDYGAGRFTGELFF.

This clone appeared a single time. The V gene is TRBV5-1, the J gene TRBJ2-7, with 9 bases that match TRBD2. Germline V CDR1 and CDR2: SGHRS, YFSETQ. The CDR3 covers 17 residues. The V and J ends lost 4 bases and 2 bases, in that order; junction bases with no gene match: 13. The CDR3 DNA reads TGCGCCAGCAGCCCAGACATTGGGGGACTAGCAACCTACGAGCAGTACTTC. The encoded protein is CASSPDIGGLATYEQYF.

The rearrangement joins TRBV7-6 to TRBJ2-7; 7 bases map to TRBD2. CDR3 length: 14 residues. CDR1 SGHVS and CDR2 FNYEAQ come from the germline V gene. Trimming took 1 base from V and 6 from J; bases not matched to a gene: 6. Here the CDR3 reads CASSLGEGRSEQYF. CDR3 nucleotide sequence: TGTGCCAGCAGCTTAGGGGAGGGCCGGAGCGAGCAGTACTTC.

The chain combines TRBV5-1 with TRBJ2-3; possibly TRBD1 for D (6 bases). The CDR3 spans 15 residues. The V gene lost 1 base and the J gene lost 0 bases, with 9 bases spanning the gap. Per germline, CDR1 SGHRS and CDR2 YFSETQ. CDR3 DNA: TGCGCCAGCAGCTTGTGGGGGCCAAGCACAGATACGCAGTATTTT. Its protein product is CASSLWGPSTDTQYF.

The CDR3 loop reads CASSISGAGANVLTF. Written as DNA, the CDR3 is TGTGCCAGTAGTATCTCGGGGGCTGGGGCCAACGTCCTGACTTTC. This chain joins TRBV19 and TRBJ2-6; possible D gene TRBD2, 6 bases. The CDR3 runs to 15 residues. V lost 3 bases, J lost 2 bases, and 8 bases lay in between. Germline assignment: CDR1 LNHDA and CDR2 SQIVND (reference sequence). Full variable domain (rest looked up from reference TRBV19 and TRBJ2-6): DGGITQSPKYLFRKEGQNVTLSCEQNLNHDAMYWYRQDPGQGLRLIYYSQIVNDFQKGDIAEGYSVSREKKESFPLTVTSAQKNPTAFYLCASSISGAGANVLTFGAGSRLTVL.

CDR3 region: CAWSVVTYEQYF. Written as DNA, the CDR3 is TGTGCCTGGAGTGTCGTAACCTACGAGCAGTACTTC. This sequence joins TRBV30 and TRBJ2-7; the D is unclear. Trimming cost V 0 bases and J 2 bases, with 5 bases left between them. The CDR3 runs 12 residues. Germline-derived CDR1 and CDR2 are GTSNPN and SVGIG (reference sequence).

This clone occurred once. Since a far larger clone is one base different, this is likely a read error. At the DNA level, this CDR3 is encoded by other sequences in the same sample as well. V usage is TRBV6-5 and J usage is TRBJ1-1; no firm D call. The CDR3 sequence is 13 residues long. Germline CDR1 MNHEY, CDR2 SVGAGI. Trimming shortened V by 6 bases and J by 1 base, and 9 bases separated the two germline ends. DNA of the CDR3: TGTGCCAGCAGCCCCCAACGGAACACTGAAGCTTTCTTT. Translation gives CASSPQRNTEAFF.

The chain uses TRBV4-3 and TRBJ2-7; no firm D call. Germline-derived CDR1 and CDR2 are LGHNA and YSLEER. Between the trimmed V and J ends, which lost 0 bases and 5 bases, there was a span of 2 bases. This CDR3 has 11 amino acids. The CDR3: CASSQENEQYF. CDR3 in DNA: TGCGCCAGCAGCCAAGAAAACGAGCAGTACTTC.

The chain joins TRBV21-1 to TRBJ1-5. TRBV21-1 is termed a pseudogene. The CDR3 runs 17 residues. In nucleotides, the CDR3 is TGTGCCAGCAGCAATGGAAGGGTCGTCCGGGTAGAACAGCCCCAGCATTTT. Translated: CASSNGRVVRVEQPQHF.